A single sample is the source of the 22 T cell receptor beta chains below, sequenced in a study of vaccination effects on CD4 cells after COVID-19. In the ViraFEST assay, antigen-specific CD4+ clonotypes were identified by expansion after peptide-pool stimulation. When around 9 days of culture had elapsed, CD4+ T cells were isolated. Either the BNT162b2 or mRNA-1273 vaccine was given to participants in two doses. Libraries were prepared by immunoSEQ multiplex PCR; TCRdb keeps only in-frame clonotypes and omits some of them. The sample includes 20,000 to 25,000 clones, roughly 81% of them seen just once. These TCRs' antigens remain unknown. The sample here was CD4+ T cells from PBMCs cultured with SARS-CoV-2 spike peptides, taken after COVID-19 vaccination. The receptors here all came from a human donor who received a COVID-19 vaccine. Some clones in this sample may be carry-over from other donors' samples.

This chain connects TRBV15 to TRBJ2-4; possibly TRBD2 for D (6 bases). Trimming removed 5 bases from V and 3 bases from J, with 17 bases in between. The CDR3 covers 16 residues. From germline, CDR1 is LNHNV and CDR2 YYDKDF (reference sequence). The CDR3 sequence: CATSRSPDSGKNIQYF. The CDR3 bases are TGTGCCACCAGCCGATCACCTGATAGCGGCAAAAACATTCAGTACTTC.

J is TRBJ2-5 and V is TRBV7-9; D gene ambiguous. The CDR3 extends over 14 amino acids. CDR1 and CDR2 from the germline V gene are SEHNR and FQNEAQ (reference sequence). The V end lost 1 base, the J end lost 6 bases, and 12 bases lay between the germline ends. The CDR3 nucleotides are TGTGCCAGCAGCTTAGGCTTAGCTGAACAGACCCAGTACTTC. Translation: CASSLGLAEQTQYF.

V and J are TRBV10-2 and TRBJ1-5; 11 nucleotides line up with TRBD1. This CDR3 region has 17 residues. V was pared by 5 bases and J by 0 bases, with 6 bases of the junction left unmatched. Per germline, CDR1 WSHSY and CDR2 SAAADI. Here the CDR3 reads CASSRGDRGYSNQPQHF. In DNA form, the CDR3 reads TGCGCCAGCAGTCGCGGGGACAGGGGGTATAGCAATCAGCCCCAGCATTTT.

The chain employs TRBV4-1 and TRBJ1-2; D is possibly TRBD1 (5 bases). This CDR3 is built from 14 residues. The V gene lost 5 bases and the J gene lost 4 bases, with 14 bases spanning the gap. Looked up from germline, CDR1 is MGHRA and CDR2 is YSYEKL. The CDR3 loop is CASSSGTELYGYTF. CDR3 nucleotide sequence: TGCGCCAGCAGCTCCGGGACGGAGCTCTATGGCTACACCTTC.

The chain is built from TRBV6-1 and TRBJ1-2; 8 bases fit TRBD1. Germline V gives CDR1 MNHNS, CDR2 SASEGT. V dropped 2 bases and J dropped 4; count of bases not matched to a gene: 6. The CDR3 has 15 residues. CDR3 DNA sequence: TGTGCCAGCAGTGAATCAACAGGGGGAGCCTATGGCTACACCTTC. Translating gives CASSESTGGAYGYTF.

By sample share, this clone is medium-sized. The rearrangement links TRBV29-1 to TRBJ2-2; D remains unclear. The germline CDR1 and CDR2 sequences are SQVTM and ANQGSEA. Trimming removed 5 bases at V and 2 bases at J, with 9 bases between. This CDR3 contains 13 residues. CDR3 nucleotide sequence: TGCAGCGTTCGAACACTCAACACCGGGGAGCTGTTTTTT. Its protein product is CSVRTLNTGELFF.

This chain joins TRBV7-9 and TRBJ2-5; 10 bases map to TRBD1. V was pared by 5 bases and J by 6 bases, with 15 bases of the junction left unmatched. Germline CDR1 is SEHNR and CDR2 is FQNEAQ (reference sequence). The CDR3 runs 17 residues. This chain's CDR3 is CASSPRGSGTGAKTQYF. CDR3 sequence (DNA): TGTGCCAGCAGCCCGAGAGGATCCGGGACAGGGGCGAAGACCCAGTACTTC.

The genes are TRBV4-1 and TRBJ2-2; no reliable D call. Between the trimmed V and J ends, which lost 4 bases and 4 bases, there was a span of 13 bases. Looked up from germline, CDR1 is MGHRA and CDR2 is YSYEKL. This CDR3 region has 15 residues. The CDR3 coding sequence is TGCGCCAGCAGCCGTTCGGGTCCCCGCACCGGGGAGCTGTTTTTT. Translated, it gives CASSRSGPRTGELFF.

V gene TRBV24-1 combines with J gene TRBJ2-1, with D possibly TRBD2 on 6 matching bases. Germline values: CDR1 KGHDR, CDR2 SFDVKD. The ends were cut back, 6 bases at V and 1 base at J, with 9 bases in the middle. The CDR3 is made up of 14 amino acids. The CDR3 DNA follows: TGTGCCACCAGTCGCGGGATTTCCTACAATGAGCAGTTCTTC. This gives the protein CATSRGISYNEQFF.

This rearrangement joins TRBV24-1 to TRBJ2-3; D is unclear. Germline CDR1 and CDR2: KGHDR and SFDVKD. V was cut by 0 bases and J by 0 bases, with 9 bases left in between. CDR3 length: 16 amino acids. CDR3 region: CATSDLWSTSTDTQYF. Written as DNA, the CDR3 is TGTGCCACCAGTGATTTGTGGTCTACTAGCACAGATACGCAGTATTTT.

This chain joins TRBV7-2 and TRBJ2-5; the D is unclear. CDR1 is SGHTA and CDR2 is FQGNSA in the germline V gene. V was cut by 5 bases and J by 5 bases, with 15 bases left in between. This CDR3 comprises 14 residues. CDR3 sequence: CASSPGWVQETQYF. CDR3 sequence (DNA): TGTGCCAGCAGCCCAGGTTGGGTCCAGGAGACCCAGTACTTC.

The rearrangement links TRBV6-5 to TRBJ1-2; D may be TRBD1 (5 bases). The CDR3 is made up of 12 amino acids. In germline, CDR1 is MNHEY, CDR2 SVGAGI. Trimming stripped 5 bases from V and 4 bases from J, with 8 bases between. CDR3 DNA: TGTGCCAGCAGTCAGGGCTTCTATGGCTACACCTTC. Its protein is CASSQGFYGYTF.

V gene TRBV9 combines with J gene TRBJ1-6; 9 bases match TRBD1. The CDR3 has 15 residues. Germline CDR1 SGDLS, CDR2 YYNGEE. J was trimmed by 10 bases and V by 3 bases; bases with no gene match: 8. CDR3 amino acids: CASSGGTGYESPLHF. CDR3 coding DNA: TGTGCCAGCAGCGGGGGGACAGGGTATGAATCACCCCTCCACTTT.

The chain's CDR3 is CASSLGRATEKLFF. The CDR3 DNA reads as TGTGCCAGCAGCTTGGGCAGGGCAACTGAAAAACTGTTTTTT. This chain connects TRBV5-5 to TRBJ1-4; possibly TRBD1 for D (5 bases). Trimming left V 0 bases short and J 7 bases short, with 10 bases between. Germline values: CDR1 SGHKS, CDR2 YYEKEE (reference sequence). This CDR3 has 14 amino acids.

The chain is built from TRBV24-1 and TRBJ2-5; 15 positions agree with TRBD2. CDR1 KGHDR and CDR2 SFDVKD come from the germline V gene. V trimming: 3 bases; J trimming: 4 bases; junction bases outside the gene matches: 2. The CDR3 runs to 16 residues. The CDR3, as DNA: TGTGCCACCAGTGATCCGGGACTAGCGGGGGGAGAGACCCAGTACTTC. It codes for CATSDPGLAGGETQYF.

The chain has TRBV11-3 and TRBJ1-4, with D unresolved. V was cut by 0 bases and J by 7 bases, with 18 bases left in between. CDR3 length: 17 residues. The germline gives CDR1 SGHNT, CDR2 YENEEA. The CDR3 sequence is CASSLEAEGRKVEKLFF. CDR3 sequence (DNA): TGTGCCAGCAGCTTAGAGGCGGAGGGCAGGAAAGTTGAAAAACTGTTTTTT.

The chain uses TRBV5-1 and TRBJ2-3; TRBD2 aligns across 9 bases. CDR1 and CDR2 (germline): SGHRS, YFSETQ. This CDR3 spans 15 amino acids. Trimming removed 6 bases from V and 1 base from J; junction bases left unmatched: 6. CDR3 coding DNA: TGCGCCAGCAACGATGAGCGGGGGGGCACAGATACGCAGTATTTT. Translation: CASNDERGGTDTQYF.

The chain has TRBV5-1 and TRBJ2-6; D not certain. V was trimmed by 4 bases and J by 1 base, leaving 12 bases between them. The germline CDR1 and CDR2 sequences are SGHRS and YFSETQ. This CDR3 is built from 16 residues. The CDR3 reads CASSLRVSSGANVLTF. The CDR3 coding sequence is TGCGCCAGCAGCCTAAGAGTGAGTTCTGGGGCCAACGTCCTGACTTTC.

The chain employs TRBV9 and TRBJ2-4, with a weak D call TRBD2 (6 bases). Germline CDR1 SGDLS, CDR2 YYNGEE. The CDR3 length is 14 residues. Deletions cut 3 bases from V and 8 bases from J, with 15 bases between. The CDR3 spells CASSDGRPGDIQYF. The CDR3 bases are TGTGCCAGCAGCGACGGGAGACCTGGGGACATTCAGTACTTC.

This rearrangement joins TRBV5-1 to TRBJ2-3; possibly TRBD1 or TRBD2 for D (5 bases each). Germline-derived CDR1 and CDR2 are SGHRS and YFSETQ. This CDR3 has 14 residues. Deletions cut 4 bases from V and 3 bases from J, with 12 bases between. The CDR3 DNA follows: TGCGCCAGCAGCGCGGCGAGGGGAACAGATACGCAGTATTTT. This gives the protein CASSAARGTDTQYF.

The chain employs TRBV11-3 and TRBJ2-2, with D unclear. Germline assignment: CDR1 SGHNT and CDR2 YENEEA. The CDR3 covers 14 residues. Between the trimmed V and J ends, which lost 1 base and 2 bases, there was a span of 5 bases. The CDR3 DNA sequence: TGTGCCAGCAGCTTAGGCGGTAACACCGGGGAGCTGTTTTTT. Its protein is CASSLGGNTGELFF.

V is TRBV27 and J is TRBJ2-7; 7 bases align to TRBD1. The trim removed 5 bases at V and 3 bases at J, leaving 7 bases unmatched. CDR3 length equals 14 residues. The germline V gene encodes CDR1 MNHEY and CDR2 SMNVEV (reference sequence). The CDR3 coding sequence is TGTGCCAGCAGTACCCGACAGGGTGTCTACGAGCAGTACGTC. It is translated as CASSTRQGVYEQYV.